These T cell receptor beta chains were read from a single sample in a study of neoadjuvant anti-PD-1 for oral cavity cancer. Profiling relied on immunoSEQ multiplex PCR, and the TCRdb table lists in-frame clones only, not all of them. The sample holds roughly 32,000 clones, more than 65% seen once. Sequenced here: PBMCs, sampled after nivolumab (anti-PD-1) treatment. The receptors derive from a person between 35 and 79 years old with oral cavity squamous cell carcinoma. The CDR3 runs from the conserved cysteine through the conserved F or W. Each record gives: clone size, J gene, V gene, CDR3 protein. Rows may omit the clone size; those that give it use once, few, many or a size class.

clone_size: .
j_call: TRBJ1-1
v_call: TRBV18
cdr3_aa: CASSPAGENTEAFF

clone_size: .
j_call: TRBJ2-1
v_call: TRBV7-2
cdr3_aa: CASSPAQGANEQFF

clone_size: .
j_call: TRBJ1-2
v_call: TRBV4-1
cdr3_aa: CASSPEGGANYGYTF

clone_size: .
j_call: TRBJ2-3
v_call: TRBV5-1
cdr3_aa: CASSIGQGADTQYF

clone_size: few
j_call: TRBJ2-5
v_call: TRBV7-3
cdr3_aa: CASSPRTGGVETQYF

clone_size: .
j_call: TRBJ2-1
v_call: TRBV7-6
cdr3_aa: CASSLPRDRASNEQFF

clone_size: .
j_call: TRBJ2-1
v_call: TRBV28
cdr3_aa: CASSLIWASGGVRNNEQFF

clone_size: .
j_call: TRBJ2-3
v_call: TRBV6-6
cdr3_aa: CASSPGYGTDTQYF

clone_size: .
j_call: TRBJ2-7
v_call: TRBV19
cdr3_aa: CASSSGGQGMMDEQYF

clone_size: .
j_call: TRBJ1-3
v_call: TRBV10-3
cdr3_aa: CAIGGGSSGNTIYF

clone_size: once
j_call: TRBJ1-5
v_call: TRBV7-2
cdr3_aa: CASSLWTEGNQPQHF

clone_size: .
j_call: TRBJ2-7
v_call: TRBV29-1
cdr3_aa: CSISLTHYEQYF

clone_size: .
j_call: TRBJ2-7
v_call: TRBV19
cdr3_aa: CASSIDYRGTRYEQYF

clone_size: .
j_call: TRBJ1-4
v_call: TRBV19
cdr3_aa: CASSTRKDRRSTNEKLFF

clone_size: .
j_call: TRBJ1-5
v_call: TRBV30
cdr3_aa: CAWSQGGLQPQHF

clone_size: .
j_call: TRBJ1-2
v_call: TRBV4-1
cdr3_aa: CASSPNPAGAEPNYGYTF

clone_size: few
j_call: TRBJ2-1
v_call: TRBV6-6
cdr3_aa: CAITGGAGNEQFF

clone_size: .
j_call: TRBJ1-2
v_call: TRBV6-6
cdr3_aa: CASSYEALQGNYGYTF

clone_size: .
j_call: TRBJ2-2
v_call: TRBV6-1
cdr3_aa: CASSEVGGLVTGELFF

clone_size: .
j_call: TRBJ1-4
v_call: TRBV6-1
cdr3_aa: CASIADVGEGEKLFF

clone_size: once
j_call: TRBJ1-1
v_call: TRBV28
cdr3_aa: CASSSPLRQEISEAFF

clone_size: .
j_call: TRBJ2-5
v_call: TRBV28
cdr3_aa: CASSPPQVGTQYF

clone_size: .
j_call: TRBJ2-1
v_call: TRBV5-6
cdr3_aa: CASSSWDLESRFF

clone_size: .
j_call: TRBJ2-3
v_call: TRBV9
cdr3_aa: CASSILTSGGGLDTQYF

clone_size: .
j_call: TRBJ2-5
v_call: TRBV21-1
cdr3_aa: CASSKKGGNNQETQYF

clone_size: .
j_call: TRBJ2-6
v_call: TRBV5-1
cdr3_aa: CASSRTRGRSGANVLTF

clone_size: once
j_call: .
v_call: TRBV4-2
cdr3_aa: CASSQVGGASYEQYF

clone_size: .
j_call: TRBJ2-3
v_call: TRBV5-1
cdr3_aa: CASSTRLAGEVADTQYF

clone_size: .
j_call: TRBJ1-1
v_call: TRBV7-9
cdr3_aa: CASSLEGSRGRTEAFF

clone_size: .
j_call: TRBJ1-1
v_call: TRBV11-2
cdr3_aa: CASSLDLRGAPHGAFF

clone_size: .
j_call: TRBJ2-5
v_call: TRBV5-1
cdr3_aa: CASSLGLAGVETQYF

clone_size: once
j_call: TRBJ1-4
v_call: TRBV11-2
cdr3_aa: CASSPGVGQTHEPPEKLFF

clone_size: .
j_call: TRBJ1-2
v_call: TRBV19
cdr3_aa: CASSTGLNYGYTF

clone_size: .
j_call: TRBJ1-2
v_call: TRBV6-1
cdr3_aa: CASTPGAGYGYTF

clone_size: .
j_call: TRBJ1-4
v_call: TRBV4-3
cdr3_aa: CASSQDSYASNEKLFF

clone_size: .
j_call: TRBJ1-1
v_call: TRBV5-1
cdr3_aa: CASRDGGIGTEAFF

clone_size: .
j_call: TRBJ2-1
v_call: TRBV19
cdr3_aa: CASSFGGGLSDEQFF